This T cell receptor beta chain was sequenced in a study of breast tumors, draining lymph nodes, adjacent tissues. Study-level results: Data fit most tumor T cells coming from lymph node, expanding in tumor. Compared with basal-like, luminal-like tumors shared significantly more repertoire with nontumor tissue.

One entry per CDR3 protein results from TCRdb running MiXCR on the multiplex PCR reads. The data hold tens of thousands of distinct CDR3 sequences, with about 20% observed a single time. The lymph nodes were axillary draining lymph nodes from breast cancer patients. From germline, CDR1 is KGHDR and CDR2 SFDVKD. V gave up 2 bases and J gave up 4 bases; unmatched junction bases: 4. This CDR3 region has 15 residues. This clonotype was picked up many times. Antigen: not known. Sequencing was performed on axillary lymph node tissue. The rearrangement links TRBV24-1 to TRBJ1-3, with 7 bases fitting TRBD1. The receptor was isolated from a female donor with breast cancer. Some clones in this sample may be carry-over from other donors' samples. Written as DNA, the CDR3 is TGTGCCACCAGTGATTCCGGACAGGCCGGAAACACCATATATTTT. Protein product: CATSDSGQAGNTIYF.